This T cell receptor beta chain is drawn from a study of blood T cell repertoires in COVID-19. For the study at large: Donors in the United States, Italy and Spain gave samples during acute or convalescent COVID-19.

Clones were sequenced by immunoSEQ multiplex PCR, and TCRdb holds only the in-frame ones, with some missing. The repertoire consists of 140,000 to 150,000 clones, with around 86% occurring once and the leading ten covering roughly 4.3%. Cohorts were assigned according to the clinical history that participants reported. J was trimmed by 1 base and V by 10 bases; bases with no gene match: 5. Germline V gives CDR1 MGHDK, CDR2 SYGVNS. The CDR3 is made up of 14 amino acids. Sequencing was done on a sample of PBMCs or T cells enriched from blood (not recorded which). This clonotype was sampled from a man between 45 and 60 years old who had recovered from COVID-19. V usage is TRBV25-1 and J usage is TRBJ1-3, with 9 bases fitting TRBD1. The CDR3 sequence is CANPGTGSGNTIYF. The CDR3 DNA follows: TGTGCCAACCCCGGGACAGGGTCTGGAAACACCATATATTTT.